This paragraph reports one T cell receptor (beta chain). Indicated time point: pre-sensitization, week 0. Treatment defined: therapeutic diphenylcyclopropenone sensitization with weekly scalp DPC. TCRdb called the RACE reads again in MiXCR, with one record for every CDR3 protein. The sample yields some 200,000 distinct CDR3 sequences, nearly 30% seen once. The sample originates from a study of human T cells and chemical hapten exposure. Germline trimming cut 3 bases from V and 4 bases from J; bases unmatched to any gene: 8. This CDR3 contains 15 residues. Germline CDR1 is ENHRY and CDR2 is SYGVKD. The sequencing here drew on whole blood, taken in connection with sensitization to the hapten diphenylcyclopropenone (DPC). The clonotype comes from a woman aged 30 to 39 with alopecia areata. Some clones in this sample may be carry-over from other donors' samples. J is TRBJ2-7 and V is TRBV10-3; 8 bases fit TRBD1. The CDR3 nucleotides read TGTGCCATCAGTGATACAGGGGGTGCGAAGTACGAGCAGTACTTC. Translated: CAISDTGGAKYEQYF.